This record concerns one T cell receptor (beta chain) sequence. The data were taken from a study of T cell changes during pregnancy in multiple sclerosis. This table comes from immunoSEQ multiplex PCR, and its TCRdb copy is limited to in-frame clones, with some not included. The repertoire includes some 110,000 clones, about 90% of them detected once, and 1.5% to 2% sits in the top ten. The CDR3 is made up of 16 amino acids. Germline loops: CDR1 SEHNR, CDR2 FQNEAQ (reference sequence). The gene calls are TRBV7-9 and TRBJ2-5, with D possibly being TRBD2 (5 bases). TRBJ2-7 explains the end of the DNA better; the J call may be wrong. Material: peripheral blood, obtained before pregnancy. The sequence was collected from a female donor with multiple sclerosis, enrolled in a pregnancy study. As DNA, the CDR3 is TGTGCCAGCAGCCCCCGGGCAACCGGAGGTTCCTACGAGCAGTACTTC. It is translated as CASSPRATGGSYEQYF.